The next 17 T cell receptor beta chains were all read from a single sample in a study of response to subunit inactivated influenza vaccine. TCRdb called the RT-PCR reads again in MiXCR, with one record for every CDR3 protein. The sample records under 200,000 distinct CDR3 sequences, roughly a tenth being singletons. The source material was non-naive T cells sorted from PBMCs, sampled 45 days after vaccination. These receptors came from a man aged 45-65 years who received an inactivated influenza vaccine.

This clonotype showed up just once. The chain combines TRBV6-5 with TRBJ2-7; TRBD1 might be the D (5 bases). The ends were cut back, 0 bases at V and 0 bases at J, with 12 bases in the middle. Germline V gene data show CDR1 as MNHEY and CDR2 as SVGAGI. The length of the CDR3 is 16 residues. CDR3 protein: CASSYSAIQGSYEQYF. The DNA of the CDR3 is TGTGCCAGCAGTTACTCGGCGATTCAGGGCTCCTACGAGCAGTACTTC.

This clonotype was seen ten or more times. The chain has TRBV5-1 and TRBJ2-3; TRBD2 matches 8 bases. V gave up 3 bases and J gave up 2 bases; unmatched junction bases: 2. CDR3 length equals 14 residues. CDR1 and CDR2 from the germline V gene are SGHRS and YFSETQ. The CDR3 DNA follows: TGCGCCAGCAGCTACGGGAGGGTCACAGATACGCAGTATTTT. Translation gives CASSYGRVTDTQYF.

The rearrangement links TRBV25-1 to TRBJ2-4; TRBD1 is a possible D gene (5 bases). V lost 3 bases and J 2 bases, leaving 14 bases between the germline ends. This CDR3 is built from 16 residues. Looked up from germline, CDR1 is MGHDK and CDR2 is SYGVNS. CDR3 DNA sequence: TGTGCCAGCAGTGAGGGTTCAGGGCGGACCAAAAACATTCAGTACTTC. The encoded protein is CASSEGSGRTKNIQYF.

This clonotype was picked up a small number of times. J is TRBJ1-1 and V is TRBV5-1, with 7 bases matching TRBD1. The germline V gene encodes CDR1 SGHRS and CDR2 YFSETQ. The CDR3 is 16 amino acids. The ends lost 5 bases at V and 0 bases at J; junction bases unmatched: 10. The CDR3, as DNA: TGCGCCAGCAGTTGGGGGACAGAACTTATGAACACTGAAGCTTTCTTT. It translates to CASSWGTELMNTEAFF.

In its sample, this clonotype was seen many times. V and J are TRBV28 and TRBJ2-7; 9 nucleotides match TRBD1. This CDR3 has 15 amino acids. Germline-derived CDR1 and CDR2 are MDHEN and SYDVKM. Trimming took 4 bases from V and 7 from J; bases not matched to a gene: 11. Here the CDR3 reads CASSSFTDRGKEQYF. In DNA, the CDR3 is TGTGCCAGCAGTTCCTTCACGGACAGGGGTAAGGAGCAGTACTTC.

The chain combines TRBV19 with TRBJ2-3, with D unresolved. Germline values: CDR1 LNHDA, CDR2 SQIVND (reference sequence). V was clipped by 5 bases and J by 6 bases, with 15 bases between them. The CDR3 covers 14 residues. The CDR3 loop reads CASSLGPGVDTQYF. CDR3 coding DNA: TGTGCCAGTAGTTTAGGACCTGGCGTCGATACGCAGTATTTT.

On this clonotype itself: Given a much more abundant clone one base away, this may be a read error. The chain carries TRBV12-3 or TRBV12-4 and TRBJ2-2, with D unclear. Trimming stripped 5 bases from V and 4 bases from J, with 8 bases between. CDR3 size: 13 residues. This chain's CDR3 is CASSLVFTGELFF. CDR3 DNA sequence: TGTGCCAGCAGTCTGGTCTTCACCGGGGAGCTGTTTTTT.

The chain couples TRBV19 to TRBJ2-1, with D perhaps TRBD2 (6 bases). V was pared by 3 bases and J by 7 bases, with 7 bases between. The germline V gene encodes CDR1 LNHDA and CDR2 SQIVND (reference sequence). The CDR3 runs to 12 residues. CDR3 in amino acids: CASSIGGNEQFF. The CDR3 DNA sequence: TGTGCCAGTAGTATTGGGGGGAATGAGCAGTTCTTC.

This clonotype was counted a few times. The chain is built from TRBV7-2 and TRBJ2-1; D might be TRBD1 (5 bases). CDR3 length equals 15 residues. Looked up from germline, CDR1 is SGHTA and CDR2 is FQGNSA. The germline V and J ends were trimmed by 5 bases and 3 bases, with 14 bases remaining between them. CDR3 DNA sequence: TGTGCCAGCAGCAAAGAGTGGGGCAGCTACAATGAGCAGTTCTTC. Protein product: CASSKEWGSYNEQFF.

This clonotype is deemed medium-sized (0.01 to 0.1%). The CDR3 nucleotides are TGTGCCAGCAGTGCCGGACTAGCGGGAAACAATGAGCAGTTCTTC. It yields the protein CASSAGLAGNNEQFF. The rearrangement uses TRBV6-4 and TRBJ2-1, with 12 bases fitting TRBD2. J was trimmed by 5 bases and V by 4 bases; bases with no gene match: 3. Germline loops: CDR1 MRHNA, CDR2 SNTAGT. The CDR3 consists of 15 residues.

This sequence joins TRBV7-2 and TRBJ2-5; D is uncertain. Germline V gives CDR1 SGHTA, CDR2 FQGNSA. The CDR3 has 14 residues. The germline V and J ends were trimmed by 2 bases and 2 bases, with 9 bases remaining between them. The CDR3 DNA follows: TGTGCCAGCAGCTTATCCCCGGATCAAGAGACCCAGTACTTC. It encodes CASSLSPDQETQYF. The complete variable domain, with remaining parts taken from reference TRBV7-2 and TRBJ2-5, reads GAGVSQSPSNKVTEKGKDVELRCDPISGHTALYWYRQSLGQGLEFLIYFQGNSAPDKSGLPSDRFSAERTGGSVSTLTIQRTQQEDSAVYLCASSLSPDQETQYFGPGTRLLVL.

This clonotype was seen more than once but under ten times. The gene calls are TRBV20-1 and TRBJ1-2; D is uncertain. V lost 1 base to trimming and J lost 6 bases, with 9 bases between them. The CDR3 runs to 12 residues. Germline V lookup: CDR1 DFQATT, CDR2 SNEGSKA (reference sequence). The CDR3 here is CSARGTGDGYTF. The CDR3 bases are TGCAGTGCTAGAGGAACGGGAGATGGCTACACCTTC.

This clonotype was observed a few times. CDR3 in DNA: TGTGCCAGCACTTGGGCGGTCAACTCTGGAAACACCATATATTTT. Protein sequence: CASTWAVNSGNTIYF. This chain links TRBV7-8 with TRBJ1-3; D unclear. Trimming left V 7 bases short and J 0 bases short, with 13 bases between. The CDR3 is 15 amino acids. Germline CDR1 is SGHVS and CDR2 is FQNEAQ.

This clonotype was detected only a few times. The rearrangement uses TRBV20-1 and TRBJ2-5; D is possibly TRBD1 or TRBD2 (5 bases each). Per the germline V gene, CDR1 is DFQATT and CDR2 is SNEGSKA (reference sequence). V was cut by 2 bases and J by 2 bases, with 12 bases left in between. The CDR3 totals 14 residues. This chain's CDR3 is CSARRDPLQETQYF. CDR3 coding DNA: TGCAGTGCTAGAAGGGACCCACTACAAGAGACCCAGTACTTC.

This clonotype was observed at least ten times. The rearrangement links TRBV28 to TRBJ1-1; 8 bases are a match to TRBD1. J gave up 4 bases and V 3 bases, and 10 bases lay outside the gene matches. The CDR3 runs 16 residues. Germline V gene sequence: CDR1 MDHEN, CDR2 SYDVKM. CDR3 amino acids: CASSLTGAGGTTEAFF. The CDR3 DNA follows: TGTGCCAGCAGTTTGACAGGGGCCGGTGGGACCACTGAAGCTTTCTTT.

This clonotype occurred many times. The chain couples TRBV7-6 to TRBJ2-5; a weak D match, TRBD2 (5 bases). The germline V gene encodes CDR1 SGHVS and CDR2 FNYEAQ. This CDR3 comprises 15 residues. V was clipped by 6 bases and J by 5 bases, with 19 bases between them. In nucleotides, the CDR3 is TGTGCCAGCAGACATCCTAGGGTAGCGAGTGAGACCCAGTACTTC. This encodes CASRHPRVASETQYF.

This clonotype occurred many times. CDR3 coding DNA: TGCAGCGTTGGCGGGGGGGCTCCAAGCACAGATACGCAGTATTTT. It yields the protein CSVGGGAPSTDTQYF. The chain couples TRBV29-1 to TRBJ2-3; 9 bases are a match to TRBD2. Trimming cost V 4 bases and J 0 bases; bases outside gene matches: 5. The germline gives CDR1 SQVTM, CDR2 ANQGSEA. This CDR3 is 15 amino acids long.